Detailed here is one T cell receptor (beta chain). Its antigen is still unknown. This specimen belongs to a study of metastatic and nonmetastatic thyroid tumors. Study-wide background: From malignant and benign thyroid patients, repertoires in blood and in tumor or nodule tissue were compared.

The CDR3 is 13 amino acids. V lost 3 bases and J 3 bases, leaving 6 bases between the germline ends. Germline values: CDR1 MNHNS, CDR2 SASEGT. The entire patient cohort was treatment-naive prior to thyroid surgery. Findings and limits, study-wide: It was reported that TCR beta diversity was significantly higher in malignant thyroid tumors than benign nodules, in blood and tumor.

As originally analysed: It was from CDR3 differences across clinicopathological groups that a distant-metastasis classifier for papillary thyroid cancer was built. TCRdb reassembled clones from the PCR reads with MiXCR. It is TCRdb's table, rather than the study itself, that gives the V and J calls and clone size. In the table there are 35,000 to 50,000 clones, roughly a sixth of which are singletons. This sequence was found in a female donor with papillary thyroid cancer or a benign thyroid nodule (not recorded which). Some clones in this sample may be carry-over from other donors' samples. The gene calls are TRBV6-1 and TRBJ2-1; D possibly corresponds to TRBD1 (6 bases). Material for sequencing was tumor tissue. As DNA, the CDR3 is TGTGCCAGCAGTGACAGGGGCTACAATGAGCAGTTCTTC. It specifies CASSDRGYNEQFF.